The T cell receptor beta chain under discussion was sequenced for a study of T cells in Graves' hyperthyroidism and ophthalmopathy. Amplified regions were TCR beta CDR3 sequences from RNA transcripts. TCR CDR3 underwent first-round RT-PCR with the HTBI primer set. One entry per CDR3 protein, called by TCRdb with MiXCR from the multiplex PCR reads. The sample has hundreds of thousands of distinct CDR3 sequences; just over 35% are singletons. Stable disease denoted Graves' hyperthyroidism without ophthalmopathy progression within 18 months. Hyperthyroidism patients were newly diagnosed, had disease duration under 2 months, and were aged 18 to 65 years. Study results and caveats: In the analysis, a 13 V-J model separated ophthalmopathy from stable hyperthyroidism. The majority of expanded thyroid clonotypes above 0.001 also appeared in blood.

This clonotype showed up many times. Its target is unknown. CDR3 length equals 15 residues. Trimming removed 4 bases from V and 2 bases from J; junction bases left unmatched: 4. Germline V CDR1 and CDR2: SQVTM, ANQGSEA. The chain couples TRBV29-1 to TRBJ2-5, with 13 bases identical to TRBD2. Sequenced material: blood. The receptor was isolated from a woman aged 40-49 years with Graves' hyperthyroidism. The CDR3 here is CSVGLAGGLQETQYF. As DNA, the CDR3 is TGCAGCGTTGGACTAGCGGGGGGATTACAAGAGACCCAGTACTTC. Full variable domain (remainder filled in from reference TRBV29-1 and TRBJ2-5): SAVISQKPSRDICQRGTSLTIQCQVDSQVTMMFWYRQQPGQSLTLIATANQGSEATYESGFVIDKFPISRPNLTFSTLTVSNMSPEDSSIYLCSVGLAGGLQETQYFGPGTRLLVL.